This TCR beta chain comes out of a study of blood T cells in healthy people across ages. The table lists this clonotype with a few counts. Trimming pared 1 base from V and 6 bases from J, leaving 13 bases between. CDR1 and CDR2 (germline): DFQATT, SNEGSKA (reference sequence). CDR3 size: 14 residues. A second PCR, run for about 7 to 11 cycles, used a sample-barcoded 5' primer plus a J-beta primer mix. TCRdb re-called the 5' RACE reads through MiXCR, storing one row per CDR3 protein. The table shows about 800,000 distinct CDR3 sequences, with 25% occurring only once. These same records also appear under a second study, on T cells of mothers and their children.

The specimen was blood. The V call is TRBV20-1, the J call TRBJ2-1, with no clear D. This receptor was taken from a boy aged 5-17 years in good health. The CDR3 coding sequence is TGCAGTGCTAGAGGGTGGTCTAGAATCAATGAGCAGTTCTTC. Its translation: CSARGWSRINEQFF.